The rows below give T cell receptor beta chains drawn from one sample of a study of CD8 T cells in ankylosing spondylitis. MiXCR, run by TCRdb on the 5' RACE reads, gives a single entry per CDR3 protein. This sample yields roughly 700,000 distinct CDR3 sequences, of which roughly 19% are seen a single time; over 15% belongs to the top ten. Sample: blood, either unsorted or a sorted T cell fraction (not recorded which). The source is a male donor with ankylosing spondylitis. CDR3s include the opening cysteine and the closing phenylalanine or tryptophan. The D gene is left open where the match is weak. Only part of the rows carry a size: once, few, many, or a class if the clone is expanded.

len,v_gene,d_gene,j_gene,abundance,CDR3nt,CDR3aa
14,TRBV12-3/TRBV12-4,TRBD1,TRBJ1-2,many,TGTGCCAGCAGTTCGACAGGGGAGGGCTATGGCTACACCTTC,CASSSTGEGYGYTF
15,TRBV5-1,NA,TRBJ1-2,NA,TGCGCCAGCAGCTTGACCACATCCTCGTCTTCAAACTACACCTTC,CASSLTTSSSSNYTF
14,TRBV20-1,TRBD2,TRBJ2-7,NA,TGCAGTGCTCGCGGAGCGAGCGGGAGGACCGAGCAGTACTTC,CSARGASGRTEQYF
17,TRBV4-1,NA,TRBJ1-6,NA,TGCGCCAGCAGCCAAGAGGGAGGGGCAGGGGTTGATTCACCCCTCCACTTT,CASSQEGGAGVDSPLHF
13,TRBV30,NA,TRBJ2-7,NA,TGTGCCTGGAGCGAGGACGGAAACTACGAGCAGTACTTC,CAWSEDGNYEQYF
16,TRBV3-1,TRBD2,TRBJ2-1,NA,TGTGCCAGCAGCCAACCCGGGGGGAACCCCTACAATGAGCAGTTCTTC,CASSQPGGNPYNEQFF
16,TRBV20-1,TRBD1,TRBJ1-5,few,TGCAGTGCTGTGGGGACAGGGGGGTATAGCAATCAGCCCCAGCATTTT,CSAVGTGGYSNQPQHF
14,TRBV30,NA,TRBJ1-5,NA,TGTGCCTGGAGCCCCTTTACAGGGAGTCAGCCCCAGCATTTT,CAWSPFTGSQPQHF
16,TRBV27,TRBD1,TRBJ2-7,NA,TGTGCCAGCAGTTCGTGGACAGGGGATAGCTCCTACGAGCAGTACTTC,CASSSWTGDSSYEQYF
15,TRBV10-3,NA,TRBJ2-1,NA,TGTGCCATCAGTGCTGGCGCCCTTGGGTACAATGAGCAGTTCTTC,CAISAGALGYNEQFF
17,TRBV6-1,TRBD2,TRBJ2-1,NA,TGTGCCAGCAGGCCATTTAGCGGGAGCCTGGGGTACAATGAGCAGTTCTTC,CASRPFSGSLGYNEQFF
16,TRBV9,NA,TRBJ2-3,NA,TGTGCCAGCAGCAACAACAGGGTAACGGGCACAGATACGCAGTATTTT,CASSNNRVTGTDTQYF
15,TRBV7-9,NA,TRBJ2-1,many,TGTGCCAGCAGCTTAGGGGGAACTAGAGACAATGAGCAGTTCTTC,CASSLGGTRDNEQFF
12,TRBV29-1,NA,TRBJ1-1,few,TGCAGCGTTGAAAGGGGGGCCCAGGGGGCTTTCTTT,CSVERGAQGAFF
16,TRBV3-1,NA,TRBJ1-2,NA,TGTGCCAGCAGCCAAGATTCGCGGGGGTCCATCTATGGCTACACCTTC,CASSQDSRGSIYGYTF
14,TRBV4-1,NA,TRBJ2-2,few,TGCGCCAGCAGCCAGGCCATTATTGCCGGGGAGCTGTTTTTT,CASSQAIIAGELFF
14,TRBV27,NA,TRBJ2-5,few,TGTGCCAGCAAGCGGTGGGCAGGGCGAGAGACCCAGTACTTC,CASKRWAGRETQYF
15,TRBV9,TRBD1,TRBJ2-1,few,TGTGCCAGCAGCCCGGCCCAGTACGTACAGGGGGAGCAGTTCTTC,CASSPAQYVQGEQFF
18,TRBV5-1,NA,TRBJ1-1,many,TGCGCCAGCAGCTTATCTACAGGGCCTGTTGAGCAAAGGACTGAAGCTTTCTTT,CASSLSTGPVEQRTEAFF
17,TRBV15,TRBD2,TRBJ2-5,NA,TGTGCCACCAGCAGAGTAGCGGGAGGGAGAAGGGCAGAGACCCAGTACTTC,CATSRVAGGRRAETQYF
10,TRBV28,NA,TRBJ1-5,NA,TGTGCCAGCAACCAACAGCCCCAGCATTTT,CASNQQPQHF
13,TRBV15,TRBD1,TRBJ2-1,NA,TGTGCCACCAGCAGATGGACAGGGGATGAGCAGTTCTTC,CATSRWTGDEQFF
14,TRBV7-9,NA,TRBJ1-6,many,TGTGCCAGCAGCTTATCTGGGAGCAATTCACCCCTCCACTTT,CASSLSGSNSPLHF
16,TRBV6-5,TRBD2,TRBJ2-1,NA,TGTGCCAGCACTTCCTTTACTAGCGGGGCCTACAATGAGCAGTTCTTC,CASTSFTSGAYNEQFF
11,TRBV24-1,NA,TRBJ2-3,few,TGTGCCACCAGTGATTTTGATACGCAGTATTTT,CATSDFDTQYF
14,TRBV5-1,NA,TRBJ1-1,many,TGTGCCAGCAGTTTACAGGGCAGTGACACTGAAGCTTTCTTT,CASSLQGSDTEAFF
16,TRBV7-3,NA,TRBJ2-7,NA,TGTGCCAGCAGCTTAATCGGTGGGGACGACCTCTACGAGCAGTACTTC,CASSLIGGDDLYEQYF
17,TRBV30,TRBD1,TRBJ2-6,NA,TGTGCCTGGAGAAGGGACAGGGCTCTCTCTGGGGCCAACGTCCTGACTTTC,CAWRRDRALSGANVLTF
15,TRBV5-1,TRBD2,TRBJ2-1,NA,TGCGCCAGCAGCCCAACTAGCGGGGGGGCCGGTGAGCAGTTCTTC,CASSPTSGGAGEQFF
13,TRBV5-1,TRBD1,TRBJ1-2,many,TGCGCCAGCAGCTTTGGGACAGGCGACGGCTACACCTTC,CASSFGTGDGYTF
14,TRBV20-1,TRBD2,TRBJ2-3,NA,TGCAGTGCTAGGAGGAGCGGGGGCCGGGATACGCAGTATTTT,CSARRSGGRDTQYF
16,TRBV28,TRBD2,TRBJ2-5,NA,TGTGCCAGCAGTTTTGGGACTAGCGGAAAACAAGAGACCCAGTACTTC,CASSFGTSGKQETQYF
14,TRBV29-1,TRBD2,TRBJ2-1,NA,TGCAGCGGCGTAAGCGGGACCAGATACAATGAGCAGTTCTTC,CSGVSGTRYNEQFF
16,TRBV13,NA,TRBJ2-1,NA,TGTGCCAGCCTACAGCGGCTAGCAGGGGCCTACAATGAGCAGTTCTTC,CASLQRLAGAYNEQFF
17,TRBV6-5,NA,TRBJ2-1,NA,TGTGCCAGCAGTTACTCGATCGTTTATCCCCCTTACAATGAGCAGTTCTTC,CASSYSIVYPPYNEQFF
14,TRBV12-3/TRBV12-4,NA,TRBJ2-3,many,TGTGCCAGCAGTTTGGTGGGGTCCACAGATACGCAGTATTTT,CASSLVGSTDTQYF
17,TRBV20-1,TRBD2,TRBJ2-7,few,TGCAGTGCTACGTTCGCTAGCGGGACTTTGGATAGTAACGAGCAGTACTTC,CSATFASGTLDSNEQYF
14,TRBV20-1,NA,TRBJ2-5,NA,TGCAGTGCTAATCAGGCGAGTAGACAAGAGACCCAGTACTTC,CSANQASRQETQYF
13,TRBV20-1,TRBD1,TRBJ1-1,few,TGCAGTGCCCCGAGGGGGCAGAACACTGAAGCTTTCTTT,CSAPRGQNTEAFF
15,TRBV10-3,NA,TRBJ1-2,NA,TGTGCCATCAGTGAGCGCCTTGTTGGGGACTATGGCTACACCTTC,CAISERLVGDYGYTF
15,TRBV12-3/TRBV12-4,NA,TRBJ1-1,NA,TGTGCCAGCAGTTCCCCGGGGGGACCTAACACTGAAGCTTTCTTT,CASSSPGGPNTEAFF
15,TRBV20-1,NA,TRBJ1-1,NA,TGCAGTGCTAGAGATCCGGCAGGGCGATCAACTGAAGCTTTCTTT,CSARDPAGRSTEAFF
14,TRBV12-3/TRBV12-4,NA,TRBJ1-3,NA,TGTGCCAGCGGAATACAGGGATCTGGAAACACCATATATTTT,CASGIQGSGNTIYF
14,TRBV29-1,TRBD1,TRBJ2-3,few,TGCAGCGTAGCAGGACAGGGGTTCACAGATACGCAGTATTTT,CSVAGQGFTDTQYF
13,TRBV20-1,NA,TRBJ1-3,NA,TGCAGTGCTAGAGATCTGCAGGGGAGCACCATATATTTT,CSARDLQGSTIYF
12,TRBV5-8,NA,TRBJ1-2,few,TGTGCCAGCAGCTTCGGGGAGATCGTTGGCACCTTC,CASSFGEIVGTF
19,TRBV29-1,TRBD2,TRBJ2-7,few,TGCAGCGTTCGGACAATCGAGAGCGGGGGAGCCTTTGTTCACTACGAGCAGTACTTC,CSVRTIESGGAFVHYEQYF
16,TRBV28,NA,TRBJ2-2,few,TGTGCCAGCAGTCCAACAAGGATAACGAACACCGGGGAGCTGTTTTTT,CASSPTRITNTGELFF
13,TRBV5-1,NA,TRBJ1-1,few,TGCGCCAGCAGCACAAGGGGGACCACTGAAGCTTTCTTT,CASSTRGTTEAFF
15,TRBV29-1,TRBD1,TRBJ2-3,NA,TGCAGCGTACAGGGGCGACTTGGTAGCACAGATACGCAGTATTTT,CSVQGRLGSTDTQYF
15,TRBV24-1,NA,TRBJ2-6,few,TGTGCCACCAGTTCCTCGGGCTCTGGGGCCAACGTCCTGACTTTC,CATSSSGSGANVLTF
11,TRBV29-1,TRBD1,TRBJ2-1,many,TGCAGCGTCGGACAGGACAATGAGCAGTTCTTC,CSVGQDNEQFF
16,TRBV7-8,NA,TRBJ2-1,NA,TGTGCCAGCAGCTTAGCCGGCGGTAGGATAGACAATGAGCAGTTCTTC,CASSLAGGRIDNEQFF